The T cell receptor beta chain described here comes from a study of T cell changes during pregnancy in multiple sclerosis. TCRdb's table, derived via immunoSEQ multiplex PCR, lists solely in-frame clones and lacks some. Among about 44,000 clones listed, roughly nine tenths were seen once. V lost 4 bases, J lost 7 bases, and 14 bases lay in between. The CDR3 is 14 amino acids. Per the germline V gene, CDR1 is SGHDT and CDR2 is YYEEEE. The sample was CD4+ T cells from peripheral blood mononuclear cells, taken after pregnancy. The rearrangement joins TRBV5-6 to TRBJ1-4; D possibly corresponds to TRBD1 (6 bases). The clonotype originates from a female donor with multiple sclerosis, enrolled in a pregnancy study. In DNA form, the CDR3 reads TGTGCCAGCAGCCGCGCAGGGGTGGTTGAAAAACTGTTTTTT. As protein: CASSRAGVVEKLFF.